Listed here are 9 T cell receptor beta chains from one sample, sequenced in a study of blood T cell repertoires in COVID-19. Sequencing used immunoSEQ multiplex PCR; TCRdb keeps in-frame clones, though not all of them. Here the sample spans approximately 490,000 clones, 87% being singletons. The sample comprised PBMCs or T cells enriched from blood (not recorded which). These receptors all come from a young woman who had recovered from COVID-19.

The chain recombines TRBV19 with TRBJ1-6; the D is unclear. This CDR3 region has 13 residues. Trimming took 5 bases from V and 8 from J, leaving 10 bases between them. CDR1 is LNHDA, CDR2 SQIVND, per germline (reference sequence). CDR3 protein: CASSYTADSPLHF. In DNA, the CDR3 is TGTGCCAGTAGTTATACAGCGGATTCACCCCTCCACTTT.

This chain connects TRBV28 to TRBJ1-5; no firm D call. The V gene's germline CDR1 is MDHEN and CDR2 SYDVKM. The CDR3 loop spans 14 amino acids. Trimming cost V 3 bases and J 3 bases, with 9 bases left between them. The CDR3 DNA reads TGTGCCAGCAGTTTGGCGGGAATCAATCAGCCCCAGCATTTT. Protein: CASSLAGINQPQHF.

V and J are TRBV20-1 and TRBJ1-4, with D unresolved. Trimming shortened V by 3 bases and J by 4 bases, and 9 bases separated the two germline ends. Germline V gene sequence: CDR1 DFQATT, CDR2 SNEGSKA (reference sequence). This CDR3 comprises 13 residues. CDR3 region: CSASLQINEKLFF. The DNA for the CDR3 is TGCAGTGCTAGTTTACAGATTAATGAAAAACTGTTTTTT.

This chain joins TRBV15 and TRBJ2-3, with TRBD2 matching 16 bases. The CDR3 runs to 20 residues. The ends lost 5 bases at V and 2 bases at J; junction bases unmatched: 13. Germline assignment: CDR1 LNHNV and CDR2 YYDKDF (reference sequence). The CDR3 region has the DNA TGTGCCACCAGCGGATGGGATTCGGGACTAGCGGGGGGGGACACAGATACGCAGTATTTT. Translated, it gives CATSGWDSGLAGGDTDTQYF.

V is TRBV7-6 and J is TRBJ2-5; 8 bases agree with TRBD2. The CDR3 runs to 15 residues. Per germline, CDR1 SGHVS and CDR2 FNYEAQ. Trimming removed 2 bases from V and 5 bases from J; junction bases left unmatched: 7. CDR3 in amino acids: CASSLYRGGGETQYF. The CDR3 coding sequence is TGTGCCAGCAGCTTATATCGGGGGGGCGGGGAGACCCAGTACTTC.

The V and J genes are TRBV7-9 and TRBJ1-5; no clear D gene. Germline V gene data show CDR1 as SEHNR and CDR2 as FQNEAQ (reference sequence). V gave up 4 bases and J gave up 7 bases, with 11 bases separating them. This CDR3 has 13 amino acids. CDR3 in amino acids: CASSYGSSQPQHF. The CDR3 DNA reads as TGTGCCAGCAGCTACGGCAGTAGCCAGCCCCAGCATTTT.

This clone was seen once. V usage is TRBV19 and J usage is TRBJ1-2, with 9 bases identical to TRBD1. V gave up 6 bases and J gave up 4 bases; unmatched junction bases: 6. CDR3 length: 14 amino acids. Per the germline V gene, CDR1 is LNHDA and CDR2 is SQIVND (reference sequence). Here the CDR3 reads CASSRQGVIYGYTF. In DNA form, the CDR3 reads TGTGCCAGTAGCCGACAGGGGGTCATCTATGGCTACACCTTC.

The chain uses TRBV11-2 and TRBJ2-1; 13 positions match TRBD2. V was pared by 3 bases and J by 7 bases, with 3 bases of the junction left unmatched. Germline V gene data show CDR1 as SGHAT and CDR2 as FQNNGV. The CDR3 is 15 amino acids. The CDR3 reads CASSLGTSGDNEQFF. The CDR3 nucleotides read TGTGCCAGCAGCTTGGGGACTAGCGGGGATAATGAGCAGTTCTTC.

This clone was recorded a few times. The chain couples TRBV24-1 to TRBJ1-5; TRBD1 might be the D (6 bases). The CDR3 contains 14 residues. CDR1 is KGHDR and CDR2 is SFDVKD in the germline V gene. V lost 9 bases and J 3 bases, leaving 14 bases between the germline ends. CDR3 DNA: TGTGCCACCTCATTGGCAGGGGCCAATCAGCCCCAGCATTTT. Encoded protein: CATSLAGANQPQHF.